Listed below are T cell receptor beta chains from one sample, sequenced in a study of T-cell memory formation after mild COVID-19. TCRdb independently ran MiXCR on the 5' RACE reads; one entry per CDR3 protein. The table records roughly 560,000 distinct CDR3 sequences, just over 20% of them present only once. Sequenced material: PBMCs or a T cell subset sorted from them (not recorded which). The receptors were sampled from an adult woman who had mild COVID-19 (a few samples of this study predate the infection). Cell type and time point are not known. Both conserved end residues are part of each CDR3. Fields, in order: D gene, clone size, V gene, J gene, CDR3 length, CDR3 DNA, CDR3 protein. A D gene is named only where the DNA matches it firmly. The size of a clone is reported for some rows only, either as once, few or many, or as a class for expanded clones.

.	few	TRBV27	TRBJ2-2	15	TGTGCCAGCAGTTTAGAGGCAGGGAGGACCGGGGAGCTGTTTTTT	CASSLEAGRTGELFF
.	.	TRBV11-2	TRBJ1-1	16	TGTGCCAGCAGCAGGACACTTCTGGGCATGAACACTGAAGCTTTCTTT	CASSRTLLGMNTEAFF
.	.	TRBV20-1	TRBJ2-1	14	TGCAGTGCTAGAGGGGAACGGGAGATCAATGAGCAGTTCTTC	CSARGEREINEQFF
.	.	TRBV5-5	TRBJ1-1	14	TGTGCCAGCAGCTTGATTGAAGGACCCGGTGAAGCTTTCTTT	CASSLIEGPGEAFF
TRBD2	.	TRBV6-6	TRBJ2-4	20	TGTGCCAGCACTACCCTCGGGGGACTAGCGGGAGATACGGCCAAAAACATTCAGTACTTC	CASTTLGGLAGDTAKNIQYF
TRBD2	.	TRBV20-1	TRBJ2-5	17	TGCAGTGCTGAACCCCTGACCGTAGCGGGAGAGGAAGAGACCCAGTACTTC	CSAEPLTVAGEEETQYF
.	few	TRBV7-3	TRBJ2-1	12	TGTGCCAGCAGCTTTGGGGCTCATGAGCAGTTCTTC	CASSFGAHEQFF
.	.	TRBV11-2	TRBJ2-5	15	TGTGCCAGCAGCCTCACTACTAGATCAGCGGAGACCCAGTACTTC	CASSLTTRSAETQYF
.	.	TRBV7-9	TRBJ2-7	16	TGTGCCAGCAGCTTTGGAGCCGAAGGGGGAGGCTACGAGCAGTACTTC	CASSFGAEGGGYEQYF
.	.	TRBV20-1	TRBJ2-7	13	TGCAGTGCTAGTTCCGGGGATATCTACGAGCAGTACTTC	CSASSGDIYEQYF
TRBD2	few	TRBV7-8	TRBJ2-1	17	TGTGCCAGCACCTCGGTTCGTGGGACTAGCGGTAACAATGAGCAGTTCTTC	CASTSVRGTSGNNEQFF
.	once	TRBV7-3	TRBJ2-1	13	TGTGCCAGCAGCCTAGACAGCCACAATGAGCAGTTCTTC	CASSLDSHNEQFF
.	few	TRBV30	TRBJ2-6	14	TGTGCCTGGAGTACCGGGAGTGGGGCCAACGTCCTGACTTTC	CAWSTGSGANVLTF
.	.	TRBV20-1	TRBJ2-3	15	TGCAGTGCTAGAGATCTTTGGCGGGGCACAGATACGCAGTATTTT	CSARDLWRGTDTQYF
TRBD1	few	TRBV23-1	TRBJ2-5	14	TGCGCCAGCGGGCATGGGACAGGTGAAGAGACCCAGTACTTC	CASGHGTGEETQYF
.	few	TRBV27	TRBJ2-7	15	TGTGCCAGCAGTCCCGGGACCTCAGCCGCCTACGAGCAGTACTTC	CASSPGTSAAYEQYF
TRBD1	.	TRBV5-5	TRBJ1-5	15	TGTGCCAGCAGCGTGGAGGGACAGCGAAATCAGCCCCAGCATTTT	CASSVEGQRNQPQHF
TRBD2	.	TRBV20-1	TRBJ2-4	14	TGCAGTGTCGCGGGGGAGCTAGCCAAAAACATTCAGTACTTC	CSVAGELAKNIQYF
TRBD2	.	TRBV9	TRBJ2-1	14	TGTGCCAGCAGCGAAACTAGCGGCTACAATGAGCAGTTCTTC	CASSETSGYNEQFF
.	.	TRBV9	TRBJ1-4	16	TGTGCCAGCAGCCCCGCAGGATACACAACTAATGAAAAACTGTTTTTT	CASSPAGYTTNEKLFF